The rows below give T cell receptor beta chains drawn from one sample of a study of immune reconstitution after stem cell transplant in scleroderma. TCRdb redid the calling of the RT-PCR reads with MiXCR, one entry per CDR3 protein. The sample lists about 4,900 distinct CDR3 sequences; 7.5% to 8.5% were seen once. This material was collected before or after autologous hematopoietic stem cell transplantation (not recorded which). The receptors stem from a male donor with systemic sclerosis. Each CDR3 is given with its conserved first and last residue. Each record gives: D gene, V gene, clone size, J gene, CDR3 DNA, CDR3 protein. D genes are given only for firm matches. Only some rows state a clone size, as once, few, many or a class for expanded clones.

>TRBD2|TRBV3-1|few|TRBJ2-1
TGTGCCAGCAGCCAGGCGGGAGACTCCTACAATGAGCAGTTCTTC
CASSQAGDSYNEQFF
>-|TRBV20-1|few|TRBJ2-7
TGCAGTGCTAGAGATCTACGTTACAACTACGAGCAGTACTTC
CSARDLRYNYEQYF
>-|TRBV19|-|TRBJ1-1
TGTGCCAGTATGAAGTTGGTGGGTCTAATGAACACTGAAGCTTTCTTT
CASMKLVGLMNTEAFF
>TRBD2|TRBV7-2|few|TRBJ2-7
TGTGCCAGCAGCTTGGGACTAGCGGGGAGTACCGGCGAGCAGTACTTC
CASSLGLAGSTGEQYF
>-|TRBV7-2|medium-sized|TRBJ1-4
TGTGCCAGCAGCACTGGGACGGGGAATGAAAAACTGTTTTTT
CASSTGTGNEKLFF
>TRBD1|TRBV30|few|TRBJ1-2
TGTGCCCAGAGCCGGGACAGGGGTTATGGCTACACCTTC
CAQSRDRGYGYTF
>TRBD2|TRBV2|-|TRBJ2-3
TGTGCCAGCAGTGAATTGGGCGGGAGTAGGACAGATACGCAGTATTTT
CASSELGGSRTDTQYF
>TRBD2|TRBV10-3|-|TRBJ2-3
TGTGCCATCAAGATAGGACTAGCGGGAGCAGATACGCAGTATTTT
CAIKIGLAGADTQYF
>TRBD2|TRBV5-1|few|TRBJ2-2
TGCGCCAGCAGCTTAACCCTAGCGGGGGACACCGGGGAGCTGTTTTTT
CASSLTLAGDTGELFF
>-|TRBV10-3|few|TRBJ1-2
TGTGCCATCAATGGGCGGGCCGACGACCTGGGGAGCTACACCTTC
CAINGRADDLGSYTF
>-|TRBV27|-|TRBJ2-1
TGTGCCAGCAGTTCATTTCACAGGGATAATGAGCAGTTCTTC
CASSSFHRDNEQFF
>-|TRBV5-6|-|TRBJ2-7
TGTGCCAGCAGCCCCGGCGGGGGACACTCCTCCTACGAGCAGTACTTC
CASSPGGGHSSYEQYF
>-|TRBV20-1|-|TRBJ1-2
TGCAGTGCTAGTCGGCAGGGTACTGGTGGCTACACCTTC
CSASRQGTGGYTF
>-|TRBV20-1|medium-sized|TRBJ1-1
TGCAGTGTCAACCTGGCCAACTCCCCCCTGGAAGCTTTCTTT
CSVNLANSPLEAFF
>TRBD1|TRBV20-1|-|TRBJ2-7
TGCAGTGCTAGGGACAGGGGTTACGAGCAGTACTTC
CSARDRGYEQYF
>-|TRBV28|few|TRBJ2-7
TGTGCCAGCAGACCTTTAGCGGAACCTAGCTCCTACGAGCAGTACTTC
CASRPLAEPSSYEQYF
>TRBD1|TRBV5-1|medium-sized|TRBJ1-1
TGCGCCAGCACCTTCGGACAGGGTCGTGCTGAAGCTTTCTTT
CASTFGQGRAEAFF
>-|TRBV9|-|TRBJ2-1
TGTGCCAGCAGCCCCCCTCCTTTTGGGAATGAGCAGTTCTTC
CASSPPPFGNEQFF
>-|TRBV20-1|-|TRBJ2-7
TGCAGTGCTAGAAAGGGAGACTATTCCTACGAGCAGTACTTC
CSARKGDYSYEQYF
>-|TRBV28|-|TRBJ2-1
TGTGCCAGCAGTTTTGAAGGGCGGTACAATGAGCAGTTCTTC
CASSFEGRYNEQFF
>-|TRBV20-1|medium-sized|TRBJ1-2
TGCAGTGCCGACGACAGCTACTATGGCTACACCTTC
CSADDSYYGYTF
>-|TRBV27|-|TRBJ2-7
TGTGCCAGCAGACATGGGGCCTACGAGCAGTACTTC
CASRHGAYEQYF
>-|TRBV6-2/TRBV6-3|medium-sized|TRBJ1-2
TGTGCCAGCGATCCCCTGGCTAACTATGGCTACACCTTC
CASDPLANYGYTF
>-|TRBV20-1|-|TRBJ1-5
TGCAGTGCTAGAGGGGGTGGCAATCGGCCCCAGCATTTT
CSARGGGNRPQHF
>-|TRBV5-1|few|TRBJ1-5
TGCGCCAGCAGCCCGAGGGGGGGAAGCAATCAGCCCCAGCATTTT
CASSPRGGSNQPQHF
>TRBD2|TRBV20-1|few|TRBJ2-1
TGCAGTGCCCGCGGACTAGCGGTCTATTCCTACAATGAGCAGTTCTTC
CSARGLAVYSYNEQFF
>-|TRBV7-2|medium-sized|TRBJ2-3
TGTGCCAGCAGCTCTTCGACAGCCACAGATACGCAGTATTTT
CASSSSTATDTQYF
>TRBD1|TRBV12-3/TRBV12-4|large|TRBJ2-1
TGTGCCAGCAGTTTTCAGGGGGCCTACAATGAGCAGTTCTTC
CASSFQGAYNEQFF
>TRBD2|TRBV7-2|medium-sized|TRBJ2-7
TGTGCCAGCAGTAAATCCCCAGCGGGAGCGGGAGAGCAGTACTTC
CASSKSPAGAGEQYF
>-|TRBV18|few|TRBJ2-7
TGTGCCAGCTCCGGGACAGCGGGCTCCTACGAGCAGTACTTC
CASSGTAGSYEQYF
>TRBD2|TRBV7-9|-|TRBJ2-7
TGTGCCAGCAGCTTCCGGGCTAGCGGGAGTCCCTACGAGCAGTACTTC
CASSFRASGSPYEQYF
>TRBD1|TRBV5-1|-|TRBJ1-1
TGCGCCAGCAGCGGCGGACAGGGGGCTGAAGCTTTCTTT
CASSGGQGAEAFF